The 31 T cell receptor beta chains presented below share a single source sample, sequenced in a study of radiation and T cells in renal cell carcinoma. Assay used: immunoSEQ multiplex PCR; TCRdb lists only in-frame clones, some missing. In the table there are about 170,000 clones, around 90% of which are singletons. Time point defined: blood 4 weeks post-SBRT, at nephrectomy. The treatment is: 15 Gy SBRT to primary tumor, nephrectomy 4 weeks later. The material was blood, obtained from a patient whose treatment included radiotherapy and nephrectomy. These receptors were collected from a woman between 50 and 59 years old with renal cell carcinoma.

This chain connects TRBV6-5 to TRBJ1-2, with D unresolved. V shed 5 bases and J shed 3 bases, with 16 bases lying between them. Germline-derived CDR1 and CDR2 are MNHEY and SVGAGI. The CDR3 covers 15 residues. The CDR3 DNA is TGTGCCAGCAGTAAATACGTCGGGGTGGACTATGGCTACACCTTC. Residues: CASSKYVGVDYGYTF.

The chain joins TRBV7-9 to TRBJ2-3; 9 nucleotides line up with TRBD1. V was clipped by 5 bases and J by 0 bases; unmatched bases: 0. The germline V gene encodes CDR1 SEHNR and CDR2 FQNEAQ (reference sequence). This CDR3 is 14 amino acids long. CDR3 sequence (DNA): TGTGCCAGCAGCGACAGGGGGAGCACAGATACGCAGTATTTT. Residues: CASSDRGSTDTQYF.

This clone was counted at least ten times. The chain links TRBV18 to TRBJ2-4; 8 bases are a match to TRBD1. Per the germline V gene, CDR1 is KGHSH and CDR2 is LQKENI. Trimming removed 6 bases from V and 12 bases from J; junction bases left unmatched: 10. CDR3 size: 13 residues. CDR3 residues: CASSLTDRDGQYF. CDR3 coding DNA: TGTGCCAGCTCCCTCACGGACAGGGACGGTCAGTACTTC.

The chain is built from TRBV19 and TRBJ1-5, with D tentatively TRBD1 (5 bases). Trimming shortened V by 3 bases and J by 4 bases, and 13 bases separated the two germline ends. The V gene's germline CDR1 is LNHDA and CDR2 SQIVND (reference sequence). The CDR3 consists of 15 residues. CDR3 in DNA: TGTGCCAGTAGTATGGGTCAGGGTTATAATCAGCCCCAGCATTTT. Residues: CASSMGQGYNQPQHF.

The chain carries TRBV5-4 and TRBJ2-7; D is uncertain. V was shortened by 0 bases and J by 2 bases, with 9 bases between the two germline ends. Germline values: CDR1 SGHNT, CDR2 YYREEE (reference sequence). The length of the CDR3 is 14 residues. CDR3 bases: TGTGCCAGCAGCTTGGGGACGGACCCCTACGAGCAGTACTTC. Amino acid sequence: CASSLGTDPYEQYF. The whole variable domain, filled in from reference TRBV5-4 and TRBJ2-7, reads ETGVTQSPTHLIKTRGQQVTLRCSSQSGHNTVSWYQQALGQGPQFIFQYYREEENGRGNFPPRFSGLQFPNYSSELNVNALELDDSALYLCASSLGTDPYEQYFGPGTRLTVT.

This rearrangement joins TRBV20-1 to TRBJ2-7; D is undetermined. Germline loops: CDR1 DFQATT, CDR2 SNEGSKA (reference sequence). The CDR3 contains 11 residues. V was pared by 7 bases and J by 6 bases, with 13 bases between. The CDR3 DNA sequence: TGCAGTGGAGGAGAATGGGGCGAGCAGTACTTC. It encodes CSGGEWGEQYF.

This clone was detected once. The CDR3 nucleotides are TGTGCCAGCAGCTATACGACAGGGGGACAAGAGACCCAGTACTTC. It is translated as CASSYTTGGQETQYF. The rearrangement links TRBV2 to TRBJ2-5; 9 bases are shared with TRBD1. Trimming took 6 bases from V and 2 from J; bases not matched to a gene: 7. The CDR3 spans 15 residues. CDR1 and CDR2 (germline): SNHLY, FYNNEI.

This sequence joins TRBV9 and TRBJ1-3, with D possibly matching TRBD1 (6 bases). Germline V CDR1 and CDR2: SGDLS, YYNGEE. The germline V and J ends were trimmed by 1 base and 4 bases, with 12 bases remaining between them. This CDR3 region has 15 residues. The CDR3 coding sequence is TGTGCCAGCAGCGTACAGGGGAGTGACGGAAACACCATATATTTT. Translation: CASSVQGSDGNTIYF. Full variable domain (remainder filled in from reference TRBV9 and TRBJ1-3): DSGVTQTPKHLITATGQRVTLRCSPRSGDLSVYWYQQSLDQGLQFLIQYYNGEERAKGNILERFSAQQFPDLHSELNLSSLELGDSALYFCASSVQGSDGNTIYFGEGSWLTVV.

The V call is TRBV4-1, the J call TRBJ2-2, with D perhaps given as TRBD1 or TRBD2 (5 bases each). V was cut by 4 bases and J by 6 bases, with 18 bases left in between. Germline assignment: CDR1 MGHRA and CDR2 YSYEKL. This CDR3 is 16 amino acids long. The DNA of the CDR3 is TGCGCCAGCAGCCTAATACGGGGCCCCCCGGCCGGGGAGCTGTTTTTT. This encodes CASSLIRGPPAGELFF.

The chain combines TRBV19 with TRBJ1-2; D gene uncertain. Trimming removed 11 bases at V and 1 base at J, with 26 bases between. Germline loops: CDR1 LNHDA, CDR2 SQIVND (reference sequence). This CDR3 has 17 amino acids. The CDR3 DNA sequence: TGTGCCCTCATAAGGGCTCAACCTCCAGTGGTTAACTATGGCTACACCTTC. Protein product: CALIRAQPPVVNYGYTF.

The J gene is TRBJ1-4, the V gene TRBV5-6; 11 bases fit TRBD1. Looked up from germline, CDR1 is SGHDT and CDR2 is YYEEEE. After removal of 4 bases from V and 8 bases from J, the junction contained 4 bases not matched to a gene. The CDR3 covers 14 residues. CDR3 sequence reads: CASSPWDRGEKLFF. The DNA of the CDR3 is TGTGCCAGCAGCCCATGGGACAGGGGGGAAAAACTGTTTTTT.

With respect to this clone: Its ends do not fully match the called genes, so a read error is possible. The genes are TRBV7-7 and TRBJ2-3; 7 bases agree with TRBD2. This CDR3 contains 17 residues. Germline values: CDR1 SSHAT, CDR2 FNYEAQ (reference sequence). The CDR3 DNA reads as TGTGCTAGCAGCTTGGGTCACGGCGGGGGAAACACAGATACGCAGTATTTT. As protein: CASSLGHGGGNTDTQYF.

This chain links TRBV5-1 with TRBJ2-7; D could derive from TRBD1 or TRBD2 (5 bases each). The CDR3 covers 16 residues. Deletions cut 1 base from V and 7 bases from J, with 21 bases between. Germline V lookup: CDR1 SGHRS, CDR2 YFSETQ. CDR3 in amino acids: CASSLNPGTAVEEQYF. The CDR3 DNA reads TGCGCCAGCAGCTTGAACCCCGGGACGGCGGTTGAAGAGCAGTACTTC.

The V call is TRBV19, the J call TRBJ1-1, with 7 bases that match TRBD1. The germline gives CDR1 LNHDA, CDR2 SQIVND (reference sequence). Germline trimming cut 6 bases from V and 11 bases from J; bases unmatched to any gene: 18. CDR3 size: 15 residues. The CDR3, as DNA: TGTGCCAGTAGCACCCGAAGGCAGGGGGGTTCTCGGGCTTTCTTT. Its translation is CASSTRRQGGSRAFF.

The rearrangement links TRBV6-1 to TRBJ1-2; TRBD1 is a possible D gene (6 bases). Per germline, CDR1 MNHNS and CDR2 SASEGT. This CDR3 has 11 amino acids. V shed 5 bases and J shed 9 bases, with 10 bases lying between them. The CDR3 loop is CASSTTGSYTF. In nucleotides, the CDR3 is TGTGCCAGCAGTACAACAGGGAGCTACACCTTC.

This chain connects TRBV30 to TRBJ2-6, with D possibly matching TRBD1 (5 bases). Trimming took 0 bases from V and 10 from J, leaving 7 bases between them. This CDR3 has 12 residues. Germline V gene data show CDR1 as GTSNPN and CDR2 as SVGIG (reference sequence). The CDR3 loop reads CAWSVAGNVLTF. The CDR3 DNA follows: TGTGCCTGGAGTGTGGCAGGGAACGTCCTGACTTTC.

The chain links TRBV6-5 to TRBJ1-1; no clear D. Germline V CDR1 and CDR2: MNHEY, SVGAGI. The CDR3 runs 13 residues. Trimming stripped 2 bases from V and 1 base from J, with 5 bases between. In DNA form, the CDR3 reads TGTGCCAGCAGTTACGAACAGAACACTGAAGCTTTCTTT. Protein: CASSYEQNTEAFF.

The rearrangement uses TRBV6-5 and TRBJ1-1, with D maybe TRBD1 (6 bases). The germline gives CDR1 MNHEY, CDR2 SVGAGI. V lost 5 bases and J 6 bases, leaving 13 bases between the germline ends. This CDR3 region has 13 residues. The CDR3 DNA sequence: TGTGCCAGCAGTCGAGGGGGGGTCGCTGAAGCTTTCTTT. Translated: CASSRGGVAEAFF.

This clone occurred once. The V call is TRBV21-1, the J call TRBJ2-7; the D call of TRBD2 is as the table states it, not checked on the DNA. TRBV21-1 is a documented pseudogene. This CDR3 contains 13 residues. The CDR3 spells CASSVFSSYEQYF. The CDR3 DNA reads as TGTGCCAGCAGCGTCTTTAGCTCCTACGAGCAGTACTTC.

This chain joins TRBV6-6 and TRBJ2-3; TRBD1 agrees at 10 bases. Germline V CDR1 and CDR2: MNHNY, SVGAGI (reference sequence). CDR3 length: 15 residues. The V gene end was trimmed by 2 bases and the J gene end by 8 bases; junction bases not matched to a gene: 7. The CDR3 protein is CASSYPGTGAVTQYF. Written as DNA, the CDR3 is TGTGCCAGCAGTTACCCCGGGACAGGGGCAGTTACGCAGTATTTT.

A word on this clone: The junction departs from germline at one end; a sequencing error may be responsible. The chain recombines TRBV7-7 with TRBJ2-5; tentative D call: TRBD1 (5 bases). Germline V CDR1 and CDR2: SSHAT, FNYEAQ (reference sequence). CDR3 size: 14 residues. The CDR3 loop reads CASSLDRRSSTQYF. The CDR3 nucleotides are TGTGCTAGCAGCTTAGACAGACGGTCAAGTACCCAGTACTTC.

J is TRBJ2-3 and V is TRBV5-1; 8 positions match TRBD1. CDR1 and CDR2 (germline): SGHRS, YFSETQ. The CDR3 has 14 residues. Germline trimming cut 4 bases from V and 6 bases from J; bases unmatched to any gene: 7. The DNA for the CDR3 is TGCGCCAGCAGCCCGCTCAGGGGGCTGGATACGCAGTATTTT. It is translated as CASSPLRGLDTQYF.

CDR3 sequence reads: CASSLGRWNYGYTF. The CDR3 bases are TGTGCCAGCAGCTTAGGCCGATGGAACTATGGCTACACCTTC. This sequence joins TRBV7-2 and TRBJ1-2; no firm D call. V lost 1 base and J lost 2, with 8 bases in between. Looked up from germline, CDR1 is SGHTA and CDR2 is FQGNSA. This CDR3 spans 14 amino acids.

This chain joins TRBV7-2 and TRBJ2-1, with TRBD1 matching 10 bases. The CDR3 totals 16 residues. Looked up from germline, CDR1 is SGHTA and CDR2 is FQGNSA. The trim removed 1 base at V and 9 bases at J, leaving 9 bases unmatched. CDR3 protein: CASSLVGTGDSFEQFF. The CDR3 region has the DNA TGTGCCAGCAGCTTAGTCGGGACAGGGGATAGCTTTGAGCAGTTCTTC.

The CDR3 DNA follows: TGTGCCAGCAGCCCCTTACAGGGGGCGCGGAACACTGAAGCTTTCTTT. Translation: CASSPLQGARNTEAFF. V gene TRBV5-4 combines with J gene TRBJ1-1; 9 nucleotides match TRBD1. The J segment lost 1 base and the V segment lost 4 bases, leaving 8 bases of the junction unmatched. The CDR3 loop spans 16 amino acids. CDR1 is SGHNT and CDR2 is YYREEE in the germline V gene (reference sequence).

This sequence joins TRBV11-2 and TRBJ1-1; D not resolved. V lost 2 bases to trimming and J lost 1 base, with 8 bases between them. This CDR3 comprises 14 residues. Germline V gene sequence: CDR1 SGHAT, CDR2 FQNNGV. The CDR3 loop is CASSLNTPNTEAFF. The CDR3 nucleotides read TGTGCCAGCAGCTTAAACACCCCGAACACTGAAGCTTTCTTT.

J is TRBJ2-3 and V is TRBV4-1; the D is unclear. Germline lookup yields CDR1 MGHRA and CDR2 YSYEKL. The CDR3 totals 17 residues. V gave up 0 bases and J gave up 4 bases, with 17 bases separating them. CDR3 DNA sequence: TGCGCCAGCAGCCAAGAAAAGAATGGTCCTCACCCAGATACGCAGTATTTT. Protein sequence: CASSQEKNGPHPDTQYF.

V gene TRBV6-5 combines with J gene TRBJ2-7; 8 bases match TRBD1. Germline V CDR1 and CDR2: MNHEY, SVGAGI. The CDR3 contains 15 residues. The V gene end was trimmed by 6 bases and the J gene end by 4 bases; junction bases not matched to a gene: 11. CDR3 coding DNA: TGTGCCAGCAGACAGGCCGGGACAGGAATGTACGAGCAGTACTTC. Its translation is CASRQAGTGMYEQYF.

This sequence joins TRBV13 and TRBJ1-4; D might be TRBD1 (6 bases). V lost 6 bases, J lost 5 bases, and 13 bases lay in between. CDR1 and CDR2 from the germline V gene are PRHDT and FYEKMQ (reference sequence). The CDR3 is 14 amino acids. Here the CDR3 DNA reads TGTGCCAGCAGAAGGGGGGGGTTAAATGAAAAACTGTTTTTT. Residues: CASRRGGLNEKLFF.

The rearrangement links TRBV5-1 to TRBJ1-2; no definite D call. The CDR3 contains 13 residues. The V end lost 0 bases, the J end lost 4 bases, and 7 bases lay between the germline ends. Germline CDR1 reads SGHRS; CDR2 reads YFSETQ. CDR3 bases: TGCGCCAGCAGCTTGGACAAGAGCTATGGCTACACCTTC. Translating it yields CASSLDKSYGYTF.

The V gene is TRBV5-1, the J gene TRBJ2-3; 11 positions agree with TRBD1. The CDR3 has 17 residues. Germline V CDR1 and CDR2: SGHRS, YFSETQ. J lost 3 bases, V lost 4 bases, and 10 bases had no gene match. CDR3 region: CASSRTGQGALTDTQYF. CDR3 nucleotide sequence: TGCGCCAGCAGCCGAACCGGACAGGGGGCATTAACAGATACGCAGTATTTT.